This T cell receptor (beta chain) was identified during a study of identical twins. Points from the study as a whole: Out-of-frame TCR alpha sharing observed in monozygotic twins exceeded model estimates.

A universal primer site arose from template switching, and cDNA bore unique molecular identifiers. TCRdb independently ran MiXCR on the 5' RACE reads; one entry per CDR3 protein. The profile shows 270,000 or so distinct CDR3 sequences, approximately 8.6% of them singletons. In regard to this clonotype: Its antigen is not identified.

V was trimmed by 0 bases and J by 8 bases, leaving 14 bases between them. The CDR3 has 15 amino acids. Germline CDR1 SEHNR, CDR2 FQNEAQ (reference sequence). The same sample was also used in a study of yellow fever vaccine responses in identical twins.

The sequence derives from a woman aged 18-29 years in good health. The V and J genes are TRBV7-9 and TRBJ2-1; D call uncertain. Sequencing was carried out using CD8+ T cells sorted from blood. The CDR3 sequence: CASSLAPTPADEQFF. DNA of the CDR3: TGTGCCAGCAGCTTAGCGCCGACTCCCGCGGATGAGCAGTTCTTC.